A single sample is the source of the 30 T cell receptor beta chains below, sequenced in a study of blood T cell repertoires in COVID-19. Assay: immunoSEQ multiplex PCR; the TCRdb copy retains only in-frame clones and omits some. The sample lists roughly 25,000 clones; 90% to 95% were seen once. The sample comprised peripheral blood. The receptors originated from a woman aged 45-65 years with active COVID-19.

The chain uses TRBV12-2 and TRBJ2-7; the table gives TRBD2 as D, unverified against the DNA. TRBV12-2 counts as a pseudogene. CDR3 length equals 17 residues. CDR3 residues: CASRFPPTPPRIYEQYV. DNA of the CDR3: TGTGCAAGTCGCTTTCCCCCGACTCCGCCCCGCATCTACGAGCAGTACGTC.

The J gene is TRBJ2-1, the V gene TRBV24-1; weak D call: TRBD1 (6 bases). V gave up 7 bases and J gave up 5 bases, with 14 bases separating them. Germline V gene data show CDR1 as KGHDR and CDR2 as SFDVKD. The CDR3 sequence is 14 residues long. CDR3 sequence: CATRANRVNNEQFF. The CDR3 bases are TGTGCCACCAGGGCCAACAGGGTAAACAATGAGCAGTTCTTC.

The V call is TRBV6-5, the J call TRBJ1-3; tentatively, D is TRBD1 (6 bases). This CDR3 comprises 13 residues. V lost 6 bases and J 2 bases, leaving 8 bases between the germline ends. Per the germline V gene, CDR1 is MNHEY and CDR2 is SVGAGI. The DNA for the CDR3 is TGTGCCAGCAGATCAGGGGCTGGAAACACCATATATTTT. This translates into CASRSGAGNTIYF.

CDR3 sequence: CASSYRGATEAFF. The DNA of the CDR3 is TGTGCCAGCAGTTATCGCGGGGCCACTGAAGCTTTCTTT. This chain uses TRBV6-2 or TRBV6-3 with TRBJ1-1; possible D gene TRBD1, 5 bases. The germline CDR1 and CDR2 sequences are MNHEY and SVGEGT. V gave up 3 bases and J gave up 4 bases, with 9 bases separating them. The CDR3 has 13 amino acids.

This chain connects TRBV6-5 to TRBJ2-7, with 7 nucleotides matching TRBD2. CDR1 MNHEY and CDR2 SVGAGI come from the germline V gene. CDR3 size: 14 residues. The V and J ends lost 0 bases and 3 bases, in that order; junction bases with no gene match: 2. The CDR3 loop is CASSYSGGNYEQYF. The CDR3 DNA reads TGTGCCAGCAGTTACTCGGGAGGGAACTACGAGCAGTACTTC.

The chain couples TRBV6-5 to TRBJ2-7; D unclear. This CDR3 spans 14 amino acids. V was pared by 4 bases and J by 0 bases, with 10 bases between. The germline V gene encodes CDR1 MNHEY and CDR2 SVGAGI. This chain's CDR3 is CASSSSRSSYEQYF. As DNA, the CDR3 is TGTGCCAGCAGTTCCTCTAGGAGCTCCTACGAGCAGTACTTC.

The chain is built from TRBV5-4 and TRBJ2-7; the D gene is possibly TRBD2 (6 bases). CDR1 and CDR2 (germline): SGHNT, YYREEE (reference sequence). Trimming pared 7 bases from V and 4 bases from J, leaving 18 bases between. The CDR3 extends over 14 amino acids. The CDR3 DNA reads TGTGCCAGCGGCTCGGGAGTAGGTCTGTACGAGCAGTACTTC. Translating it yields CASGSGVGLYEQYF.

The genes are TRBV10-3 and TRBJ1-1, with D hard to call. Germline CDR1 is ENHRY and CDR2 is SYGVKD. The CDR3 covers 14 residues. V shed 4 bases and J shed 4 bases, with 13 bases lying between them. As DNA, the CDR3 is TGTGCCATCAGTGCGGAGGGCTTCGGCACTGAAGCTTTCTTT. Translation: CAISAEGFGTEAFF.

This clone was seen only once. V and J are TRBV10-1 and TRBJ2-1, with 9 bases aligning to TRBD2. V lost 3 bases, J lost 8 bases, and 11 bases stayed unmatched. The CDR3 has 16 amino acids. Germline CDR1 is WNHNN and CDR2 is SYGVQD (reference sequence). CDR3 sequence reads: CASSDVAGGPEDEQFF. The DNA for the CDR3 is TGCGCCAGCAGTGATGTGGCGGGGGGGCCGGAAGATGAGCAGTTCTTC.

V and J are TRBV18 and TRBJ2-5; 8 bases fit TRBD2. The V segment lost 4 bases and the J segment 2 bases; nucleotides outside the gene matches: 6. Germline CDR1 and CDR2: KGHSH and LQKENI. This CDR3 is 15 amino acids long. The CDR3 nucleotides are TGTGCCAGCTCACAGTTAGCGGGATCGCAAGAGACCCAGTACTTC. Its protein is CASSQLAGSQETQYF.

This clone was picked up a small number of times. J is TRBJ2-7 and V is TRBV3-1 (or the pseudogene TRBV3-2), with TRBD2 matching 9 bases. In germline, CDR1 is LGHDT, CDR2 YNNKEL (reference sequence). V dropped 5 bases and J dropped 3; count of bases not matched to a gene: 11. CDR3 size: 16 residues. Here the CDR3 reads CASSATFSSGDYEQYF. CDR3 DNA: TGTGCCAGCAGCGCCACCTTTTCTAGCGGGGACTACGAGCAGTACTTC.

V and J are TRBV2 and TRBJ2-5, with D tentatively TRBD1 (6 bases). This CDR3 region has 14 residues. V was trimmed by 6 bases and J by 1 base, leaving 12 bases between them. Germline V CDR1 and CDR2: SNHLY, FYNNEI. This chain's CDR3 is CASSATGPQETQYF. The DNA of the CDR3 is TGTGCCAGCAGCGCGACAGGCCCCCAAGAGACCCAGTACTTC.

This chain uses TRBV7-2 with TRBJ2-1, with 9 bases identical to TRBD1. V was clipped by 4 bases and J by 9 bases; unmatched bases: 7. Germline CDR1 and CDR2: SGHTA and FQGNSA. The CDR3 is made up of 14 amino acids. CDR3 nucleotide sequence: TGTGCCAGCAGCTCGGGACAGGGTGGATTTGAGCAGTTCTTC. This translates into CASSSGQGGFEQFF.

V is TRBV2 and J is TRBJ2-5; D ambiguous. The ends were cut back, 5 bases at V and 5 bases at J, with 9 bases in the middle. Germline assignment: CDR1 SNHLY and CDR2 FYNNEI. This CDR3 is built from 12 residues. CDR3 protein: CASSPTGETQYF. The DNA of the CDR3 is TGTGCCAGCAGTCCCACCGGGGAGACCCAGTACTTC.

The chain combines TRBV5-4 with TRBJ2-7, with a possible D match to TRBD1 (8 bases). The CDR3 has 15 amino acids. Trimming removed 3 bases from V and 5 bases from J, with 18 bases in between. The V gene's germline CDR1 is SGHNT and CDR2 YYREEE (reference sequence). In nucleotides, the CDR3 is TGTGCCAGCAGCTGGGGGGGGGACAGGCCCCACGAGCAGTACTTC. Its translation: CASSWGGDRPHEQYF.

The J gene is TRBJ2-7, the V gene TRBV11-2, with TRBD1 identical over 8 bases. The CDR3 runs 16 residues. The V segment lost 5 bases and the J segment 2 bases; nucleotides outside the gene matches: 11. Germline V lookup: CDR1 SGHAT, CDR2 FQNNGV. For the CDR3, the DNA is TGTGCCAGCAGCCCAACGACAGGGGCGGCCCCCTACGAGCAGTACTTC. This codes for CASSPTTGAAPYEQYF.

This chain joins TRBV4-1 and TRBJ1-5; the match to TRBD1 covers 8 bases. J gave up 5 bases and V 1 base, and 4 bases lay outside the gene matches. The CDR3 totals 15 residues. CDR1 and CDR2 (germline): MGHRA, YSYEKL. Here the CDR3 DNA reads TGCGCCAGCAGCCAAGGGACAGGGTTGGATCAGCCCCAGCATTTT. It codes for CASSQGTGLDQPQHF.

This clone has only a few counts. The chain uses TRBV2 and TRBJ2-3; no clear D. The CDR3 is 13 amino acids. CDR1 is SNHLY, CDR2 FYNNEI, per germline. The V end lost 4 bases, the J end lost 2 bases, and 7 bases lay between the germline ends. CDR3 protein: CASSGENTDTQYF. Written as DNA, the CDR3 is TGTGCCAGCAGTGGCGAAAACACAGATACGCAGTATTTT.

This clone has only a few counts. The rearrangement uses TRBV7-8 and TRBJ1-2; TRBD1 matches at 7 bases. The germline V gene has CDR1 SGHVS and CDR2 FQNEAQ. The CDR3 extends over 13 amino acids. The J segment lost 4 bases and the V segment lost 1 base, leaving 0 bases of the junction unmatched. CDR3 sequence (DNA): TGTGCCAGCAGCTTAGGACAGGGCTATGGCTACACCTTC. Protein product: CASSLGQGYGYTF.

The CDR3 coding sequence is TGTGCCAGCAGCTTAATTGCGGGCTCCTACAATGAGCAGTTCTTC. The encoded protein is CASSLIAGSYNEQFF. The chain employs TRBV7-3 and TRBJ2-1; D possibly corresponds to TRBD2 (5 bases). Trimming took off 1 base at V and 0 bases at J, with 7 bases between the two ends. The CDR3 runs 15 residues. Germline CDR1 and CDR2: SGHTA and FQGTGA. Full variable domain (rest looked up from reference TRBV7-3 and TRBJ2-1): GAGVSQTPSNKVTEKGKYVELRCDPISGHTALYWYRQSLGQGPEFLIYFQGTGAADDSGLPNDRFFAVRPEGSVSTLKIQRTERGDSAVYLCASSLIAGSYNEQFFGPGTRLTVL.

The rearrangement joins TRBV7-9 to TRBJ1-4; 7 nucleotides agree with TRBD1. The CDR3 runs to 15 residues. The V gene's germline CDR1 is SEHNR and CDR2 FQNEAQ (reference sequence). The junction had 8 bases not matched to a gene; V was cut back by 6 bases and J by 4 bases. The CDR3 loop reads CASRPGDSLNEKLFF. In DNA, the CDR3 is TGTGCCAGCAGGCCAGGGGACAGCCTTAATGAAAAACTGTTTTTT.

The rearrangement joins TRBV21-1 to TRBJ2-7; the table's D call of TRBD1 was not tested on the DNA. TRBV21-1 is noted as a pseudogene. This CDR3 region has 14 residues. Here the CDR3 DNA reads TGTGCCAGCAGCAAACCAGACAAAACCGGCAAGCAGTACGTC. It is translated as CASSKPDKTGKQYV.

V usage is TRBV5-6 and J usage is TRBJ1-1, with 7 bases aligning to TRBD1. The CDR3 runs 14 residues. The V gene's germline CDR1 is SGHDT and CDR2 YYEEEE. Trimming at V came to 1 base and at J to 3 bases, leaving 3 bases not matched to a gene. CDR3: CASSLYRGDTEAFF. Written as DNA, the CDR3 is TGTGCCAGCAGCTTGTACAGGGGAGACACTGAAGCTTTCTTT.

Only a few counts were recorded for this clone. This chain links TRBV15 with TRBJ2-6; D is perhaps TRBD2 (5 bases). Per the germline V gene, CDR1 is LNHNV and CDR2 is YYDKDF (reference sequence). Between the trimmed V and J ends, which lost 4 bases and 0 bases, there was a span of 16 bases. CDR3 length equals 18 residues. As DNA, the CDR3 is TGTGCCACCAGCACGACCAAAGGAGGAATCTCTGGGGCCAACGTCCTGACTTTC. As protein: CATSTTKGGISGANVLTF.

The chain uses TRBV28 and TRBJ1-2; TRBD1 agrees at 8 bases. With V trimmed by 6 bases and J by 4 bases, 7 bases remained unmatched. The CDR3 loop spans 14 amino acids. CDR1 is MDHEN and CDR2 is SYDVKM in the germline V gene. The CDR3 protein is CASRSGQGTYGYTF. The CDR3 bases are TGTGCCAGCAGATCAGGACAGGGAACCTATGGCTACACCTTC.

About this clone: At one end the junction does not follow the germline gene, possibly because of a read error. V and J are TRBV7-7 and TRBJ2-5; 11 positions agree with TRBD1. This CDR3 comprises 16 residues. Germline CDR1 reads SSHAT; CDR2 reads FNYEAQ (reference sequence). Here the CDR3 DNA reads TGTGCTAGCAGCTTCGGGACAGGGGGGTCCCAAGAGACCCAGTACTTC. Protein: CASSFGTGGSQETQYF. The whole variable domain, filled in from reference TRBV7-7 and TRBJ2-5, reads GAGVSQSPRYKVTKRGQDVTLRCDPISSHATLYWYQQALGQGPEFLTYFNYEAQPDKSGLPSDRFSAERPEGSISTLTIQRTEQRDSAMYRCASSFGTGGSQETQYFGPGTRLLVL.

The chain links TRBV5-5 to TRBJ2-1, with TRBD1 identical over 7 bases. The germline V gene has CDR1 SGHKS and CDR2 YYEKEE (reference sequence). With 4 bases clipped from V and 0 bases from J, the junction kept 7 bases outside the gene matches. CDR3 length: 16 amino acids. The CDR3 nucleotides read TGTGCCAGCAGCAACAGGGGCCAGAGCTCCTACAATGAGCAGTTCTTC. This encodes CASSNRGQSSYNEQFF. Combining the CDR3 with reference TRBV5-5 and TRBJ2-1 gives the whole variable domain DAGVTQSPTHLIKTRGQQVTLRCSPISGHKSVSWYQQVLGQGPQFIFQYYEKEERGRGNFPDRFSARQFPNYSSELNVNALLLGDSALYLCASSNRGQSSYNEQFFGPGTRLTVL.

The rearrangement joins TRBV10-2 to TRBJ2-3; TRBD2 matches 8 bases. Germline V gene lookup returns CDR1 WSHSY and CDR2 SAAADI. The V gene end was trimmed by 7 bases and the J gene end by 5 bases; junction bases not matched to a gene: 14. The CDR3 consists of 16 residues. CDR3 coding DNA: TGCGCCAGCACCTCGCCAACGGGGGGGCCGCTAGATACGCAGTATTTT. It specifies CASTSPTGGPLDTQYF.

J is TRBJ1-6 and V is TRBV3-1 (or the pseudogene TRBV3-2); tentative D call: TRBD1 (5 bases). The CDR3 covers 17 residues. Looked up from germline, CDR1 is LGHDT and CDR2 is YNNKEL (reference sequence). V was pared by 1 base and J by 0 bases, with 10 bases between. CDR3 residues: CASSQGAGGSYNSPLHF. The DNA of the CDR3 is TGTGCCAGCAGCCAAGGGGCCGGGGGCTCCTATAATTCACCCCTCCACTTT.

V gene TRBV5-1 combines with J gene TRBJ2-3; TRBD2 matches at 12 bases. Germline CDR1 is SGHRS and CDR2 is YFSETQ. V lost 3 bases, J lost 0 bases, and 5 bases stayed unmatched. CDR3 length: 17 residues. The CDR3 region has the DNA TGCGCCAGCAGCTCCGGGACTAGCGGGCTTAGCACAGATACGCAGTATTTT. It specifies CASSSGTSGLSTDTQYF.